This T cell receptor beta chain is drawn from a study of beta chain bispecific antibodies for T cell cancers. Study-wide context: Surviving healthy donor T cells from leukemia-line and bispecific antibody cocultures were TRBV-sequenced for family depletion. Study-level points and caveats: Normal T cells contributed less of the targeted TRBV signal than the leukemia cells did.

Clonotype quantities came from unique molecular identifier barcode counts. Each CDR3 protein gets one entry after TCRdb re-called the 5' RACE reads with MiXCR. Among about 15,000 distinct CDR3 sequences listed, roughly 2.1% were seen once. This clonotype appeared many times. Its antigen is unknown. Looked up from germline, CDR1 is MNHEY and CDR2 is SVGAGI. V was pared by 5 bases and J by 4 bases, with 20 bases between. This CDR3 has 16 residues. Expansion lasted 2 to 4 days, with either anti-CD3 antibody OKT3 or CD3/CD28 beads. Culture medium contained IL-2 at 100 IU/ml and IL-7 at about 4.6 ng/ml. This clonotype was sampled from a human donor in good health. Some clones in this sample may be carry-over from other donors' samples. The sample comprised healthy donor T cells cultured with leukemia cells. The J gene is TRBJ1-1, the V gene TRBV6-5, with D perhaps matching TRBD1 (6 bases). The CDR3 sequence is CASSPRGPSGGTEAFF. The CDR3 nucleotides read TGTGCCAGCAGTCCACGGGGGCCGTCCGGGGGCACTGAAGCTTTCTTT.